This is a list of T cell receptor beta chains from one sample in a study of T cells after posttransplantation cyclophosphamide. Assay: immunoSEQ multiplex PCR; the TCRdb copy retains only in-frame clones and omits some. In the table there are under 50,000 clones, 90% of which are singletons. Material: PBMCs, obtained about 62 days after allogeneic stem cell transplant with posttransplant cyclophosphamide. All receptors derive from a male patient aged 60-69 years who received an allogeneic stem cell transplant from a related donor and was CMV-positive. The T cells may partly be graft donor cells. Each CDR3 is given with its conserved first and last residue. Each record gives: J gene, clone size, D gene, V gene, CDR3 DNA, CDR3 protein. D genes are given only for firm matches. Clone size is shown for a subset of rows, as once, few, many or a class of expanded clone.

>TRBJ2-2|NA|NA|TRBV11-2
TGTGCCAGCAGCCGCGGCGTACTCAACACCGGGGAGCTGTTTTTT
CASSRGVLNTGELFF
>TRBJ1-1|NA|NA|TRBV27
TGTGCCAGCAGGCCAGTCTCACGGGGGGAAGCTTTCTTT
CASRPVSRGEAFF
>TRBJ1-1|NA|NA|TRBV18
TGTGCCAGCTCACCACCGGGGCCCCAGGACACTGAAGCTTTCTTT
CASSPPGPQDTEAFF
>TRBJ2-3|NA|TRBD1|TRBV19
TGTGCCAGTAGTCACCGACAGGGGAGGTTGGATACGCAGTATTTT
CASSHRQGRLDTQYF
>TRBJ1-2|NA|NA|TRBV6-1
TGTGCCAGCCTACCGACGGGTAACTATGGCTACACCTTC
CASLPTGNYGYTF
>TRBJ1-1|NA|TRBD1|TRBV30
TGTGCCTGGAGTCGGGGGACAGGGGTCAACACTGAAGCTTTCTTT
CAWSRGTGVNTEAFF
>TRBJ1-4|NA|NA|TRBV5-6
TGTGCCAGCAGCTTGACAGGAACAACTAATGAAAAACTGTTTTTT
CASSLTGTTNEKLFF
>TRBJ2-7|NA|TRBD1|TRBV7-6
TGTGCCAGCAGCCCCTCCTGGACAGGCCCCTACGAGCAGTACTTC
CASSPSWTGPYEQYF
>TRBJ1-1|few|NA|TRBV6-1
TGTGCCAGCAGTGAAGAGGCTGGGGGCATGAACACTGAAGCTTTCTTT
CASSEEAGGMNTEAFF
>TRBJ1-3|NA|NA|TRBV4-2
TGTGCCAGCAGCCAATTCGCACAGGGCATAGGAAACACCATATATTTT
CASSQFAQGIGNTIYF
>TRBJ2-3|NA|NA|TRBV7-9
TGTGCCAGCAGCATACAGGGCACAGATACGCAGTATTTT
CASSIQGTDTQYF
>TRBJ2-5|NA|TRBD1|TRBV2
TGTGCCAGCACCGGACAGGGCCAAGAGACCCAGTACTTC
CASTGQGQETQYF
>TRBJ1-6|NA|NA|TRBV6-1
TGTGCCAGCAGGGAGCATTCACCCCTCCACTTT
CASREHSPLHF
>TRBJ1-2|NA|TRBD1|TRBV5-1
TGCGCCAGCAGCTCCCAAGGACAGGGGGCATCCTATGGCTACACCTTC
CASSSQGQGASYGYTF
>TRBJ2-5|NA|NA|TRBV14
TGTGCCAGCAGCCGCTATTTCGGGGAGACCCAGTACTTC
CASSRYFGETQYF
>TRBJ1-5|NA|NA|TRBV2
TGTGCCAGCAGGGGAGGGGGGGGAAATCAGCCCCAGCATTTT
CASRGGGGNQPQHF
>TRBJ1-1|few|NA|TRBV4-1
TGCGCCAGCAGCCATCAGGTTAACACTGAAGCTTTCTTT
CASSHQVNTEAFF
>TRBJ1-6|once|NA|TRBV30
TGTGCCTGGGCCACAGGGCATACGAGTAATTCACCCCTCCACTTT
CAWATGHTSNSPLHF
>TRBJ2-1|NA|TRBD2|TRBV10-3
TGTGCCATCAGTGAGTCAACCGCTAGCGGGGGGCTTTACAATGAGCAGTTCTTC
CAISESTASGGLYNEQFF
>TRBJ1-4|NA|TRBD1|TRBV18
TGTGCCAGCTCACTATACACAGGGGGAAGTAATGAAAAACTGTTTTTT
CASSLYTGGSNEKLFF
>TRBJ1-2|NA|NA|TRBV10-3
TGTGCCATCAGTGGCGCTTTCGAAGGCTACACCTTC
CAISGAFEGYTF
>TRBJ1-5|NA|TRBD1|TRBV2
TGTGCCAGCGTCCGGGACAGGGAGATCGGCAATCAGCCCCAGCATTTT
CASVRDREIGNQPQHF
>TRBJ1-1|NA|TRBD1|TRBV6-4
TGTGCCAGCAGTTCGACAGGGATCTTGAACACTGAAGCTTTCTTT
CASSSTGILNTEAFF
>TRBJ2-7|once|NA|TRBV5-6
TGTGCCAGCAGCTTGGTCCGGGGAAAGGGCTACGAGCAGTACTTC
CASSLVRGKGYEQYF
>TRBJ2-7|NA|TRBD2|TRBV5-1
TGCGCCAGCAGCATGACTAGCGGCACTACCTACGAGCAGTACTTC
CASSMTSGTTYEQYF
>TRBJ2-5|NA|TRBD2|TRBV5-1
TGCGCCAGCAGCAAGACTAGCGGCGTCCAAGAGACCCAGTACTTC
CASSKTSGVQETQYF
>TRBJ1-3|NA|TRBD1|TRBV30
TGTGCCTGGAAAGCAACCGGGACAGGGGGAAACACCATATATTTT
CAWKATGTGGNTIYF
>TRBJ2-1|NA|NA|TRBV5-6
TGTGCCAGCAGCCCCCTTGAGGGTTACAATGAGCAGTTCTTC
CASSPLEGYNEQFF
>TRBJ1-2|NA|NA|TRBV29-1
TGCAGCTCGACTGGCGTCTCTAACTATGGCTACACCTTC
CSSTGVSNYGYTF
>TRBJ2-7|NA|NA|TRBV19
TGTGCCAGTAGTATGGACAGTTCCTACGAGCAGTACTTC
CASSMDSSYEQYF
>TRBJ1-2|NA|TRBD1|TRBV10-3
TGTGCCATCAGCCGAACGGACAGGGGGCAAGGCTACACCTTC
CAISRTDRGQGYTF
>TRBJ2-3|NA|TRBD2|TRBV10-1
TGCGCCAGCAGTGAGAGGAGCGGGGGGGCGGTGGGGACAGATACGCAGTATTTT
CASSERSGGAVGTDTQYF
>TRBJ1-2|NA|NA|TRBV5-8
TGTGCCAGCAGCTCAAGCGGCCGGGGCTATGGCTACACCTTC
CASSSSGRGYGYTF
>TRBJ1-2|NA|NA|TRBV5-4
TGTGCCAGCAGCTTGTATCGACACTACACCTTC
CASSLYRHYTF
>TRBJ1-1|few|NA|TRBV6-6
TGTGCCAGCAGTAAGCAGAACACTGAAGCTTTCTTT
CASSKQNTEAFF
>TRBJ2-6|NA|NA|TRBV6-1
TGTGCCACTACGGACGGGGGCTCTGGGGCCAACGTCCTGACTTTC
CATTDGGSGANVLTF
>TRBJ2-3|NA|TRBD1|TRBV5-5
TGTGCCAGCAGCTGGCGTAGGGGACAGGGCGGAGATACGCAGTATTTT
CASSWRRGQGGDTQYF
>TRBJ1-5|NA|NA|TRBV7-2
TGTGCCAGCAGCTTTGGTCGTGGCAGGGGAGACAATCAGCCCCAGCATTTT
CASSFGRGRGDNQPQHF
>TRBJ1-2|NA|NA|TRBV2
TGTGCCAGCAGTGAAGGCGGGACTACTAACTATGGCTACACCTTC
CASSEGGTTNYGYTF
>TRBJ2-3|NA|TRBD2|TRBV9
TGTGCCAGCAGCGCGGGACTAGCGGGACTCACAGATACGCAGTATTTT
CASSAGLAGLTDTQYF
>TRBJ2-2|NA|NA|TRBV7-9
TGTGCCAGCAGCCCTCCCCTAGCGTCGGAGCTGTTTTTT
CASSPPLASELFF
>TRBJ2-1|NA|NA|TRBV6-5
TGTGCCAGCAGTTACTCGGAGGAGATTGGTGAGCAGTTCTTC
CASSYSEEIGEQFF
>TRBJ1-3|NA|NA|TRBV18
TGTGCCAGCTCACCACCCAACGGGGTCTCTGGAAACACCATATATTTT
CASSPPNGVSGNTIYF
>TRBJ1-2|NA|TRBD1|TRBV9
TGTGCCAGCAGCGTAGCTGGGGGACAGGAATATGGCTACACCTTC
CASSVAGGQEYGYTF
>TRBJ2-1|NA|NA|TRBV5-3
TGTGCCAGAAGCTCGGACTCCGTCCAGTTCTTC
CARSSDSVQFF
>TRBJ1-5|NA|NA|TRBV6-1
TGTGCCAGCAGTGAATCCATTTCAGGGTACCCGGGAGATCAGCCCCAGCATTTT
CASSESISGYPGDQPQHF
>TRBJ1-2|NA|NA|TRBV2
TGTGCCAGCAGTGAAGAGGGAGAAAACTATGGCTACACCTTC
CASSEEGENYGYTF
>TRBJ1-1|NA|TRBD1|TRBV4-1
TGCGCCAGCAGCCTGCCGGAGGGACAGGGAATGAACACTGAAGCTTTCTTT
CASSLPEGQGMNTEAFF
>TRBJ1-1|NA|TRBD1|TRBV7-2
TGTGCCAGCAGCTTAGATGTGGGACAGCAAGCTTTCTTT
CASSLDVGQQAFF
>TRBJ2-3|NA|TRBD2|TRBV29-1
TGCAGCGTCGAGCGGGGCAGCACAGATACGCAGTATTTT
CSVERGSTDTQYF
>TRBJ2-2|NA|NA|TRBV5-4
TGTGCCAGCAGCTTAGGGACATCGCTGATCACCGGGGAGCTGTTTTTT
CASSLGTSLITGELFF
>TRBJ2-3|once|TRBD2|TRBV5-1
TGCGCCAGCATGGAGGTAGCGGGCGACGGCACAGATACGCAGTATTTT
CASMEVAGDGTDTQYF
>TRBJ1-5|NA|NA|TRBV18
TGTGCCAGCTCACCCTCCGGGGACAATCAGCCCCAGCATTTT
CASSPSGDNQPQHF
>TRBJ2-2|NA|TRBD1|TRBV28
TGTGCCAGCAGATGGACAGGGGCCAACACCGGGGAGCTGTTTTTT
CASRWTGANTGELFF
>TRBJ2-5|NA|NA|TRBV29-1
TGCAGCGTGGGAGTACCCGTTCGAGAGACCCAGTACTTC
CSVGVPVRETQYF